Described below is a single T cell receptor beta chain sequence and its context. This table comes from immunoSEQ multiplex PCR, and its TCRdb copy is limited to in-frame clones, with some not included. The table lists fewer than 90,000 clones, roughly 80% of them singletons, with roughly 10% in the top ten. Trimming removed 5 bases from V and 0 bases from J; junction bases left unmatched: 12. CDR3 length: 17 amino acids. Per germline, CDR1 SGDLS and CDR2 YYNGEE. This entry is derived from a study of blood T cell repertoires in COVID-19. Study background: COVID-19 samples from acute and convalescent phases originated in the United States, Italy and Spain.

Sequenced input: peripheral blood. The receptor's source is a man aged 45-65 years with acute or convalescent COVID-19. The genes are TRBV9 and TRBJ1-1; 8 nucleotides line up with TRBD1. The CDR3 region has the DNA TGTGCCAGCAGTCCGCGCCAGGGGGCGCGGATGAACACTGAAGCTTTCTTT. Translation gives CASSPRQGARMNTEAFF.